This entry lists 27 T cell receptor beta chains sequenced from one sample in a study of T-cell memory formation after mild COVID-19. In TCRdb, the 5' RACE reads were re-called with MiXCR into one record per CDR3 protein. This sample carries roughly 190,000 distinct CDR3 sequences, roughly a tenth of them seen once, and the ten largest clones take 2.5% to 3.5%. The sample comprised PBMCs or a T cell subset sorted from them (not recorded which). These receptors were taken from a man between 18 and 35 years old who had mild COVID-19 (a few samples of this study predate the infection). Cell type and time point are not known.

This sequence joins TRBV18 and TRBJ2-3, with 8 bases matching TRBD2. The CDR3 runs to 16 residues. The trim removed 3 bases at V and 0 bases at J, leaving 5 bases unmatched. Germline loops: CDR1 KGHSH, CDR2 LQKENI. The CDR3 here is CASSPVAGLSTDTQYF. The DNA of the CDR3 is TGTGCCAGCTCACCGGTAGCGGGGCTTAGCACAGATACGCAGTATTTT. The whole variable domain, remainder taken from reference TRBV18 and TRBJ2-3, is NAGVMQNPRHLVRRRGQEARLRCSPMKGHSHVYWYRQLPEEGLKFMVYLQKENIIDESGMPKERFSAEFPKEGPSILRIQQVVRGDSAAYFCASSPVAGLSTDTQYFGPGTRLTVL.

Notes on this clonotype: The CDR3 does not close with the conserved phenylalanine or tryptophan, likely indicating a read error. Because the CDR3's place on the DNA is in doubt, the DNA is left out and the CDR3 is given as listed by TCRdb. This chain links TRBV30 with TRBJ1-2; the table's D call of TRBD1 was not tested on the DNA. CDR1 is GTSNPN and CDR2 is SVGIG in the germline V gene (reference sequence). Inclusive of both ends, the CDR3 amounts to 10 amino acids. This CDR3 is CAWDRDRAFL.

V and J are TRBV7-2 and TRBJ1-2; TRBD1 might be the D (5 bases). CDR3 size: 14 residues. Germline loops: CDR1 SGHTA, CDR2 FQGNSA. Trimming left V 5 bases short and J 7 bases short, with 17 bases between. In nucleotides, the CDR3 is TGTGCCAGCAGCCTGGCGGGGGAAGTCGGTGGCTACACCTTC. It specifies CASSLAGEVGGYTF.

There are a few counts of this clonotype. The CDR3 coding sequence is TGCAGTGCCAATCTTGACAGGAGGAACACTGAAGCTTTCTTT. Amino acids: CSANLDRRNTEAFF. The V call is TRBV20-1, the J call TRBJ1-1; tentative D call: TRBD1 (6 bases). CDR1 is DFQATT, CDR2 SNEGSKA, per germline (reference sequence). This CDR3 comprises 14 residues. V gave up 6 bases and J gave up 1 base, with 15 bases separating them.

The chain carries TRBV29-1 and TRBJ1-4; the D gene is possibly TRBD1 (5 bases). The V and J ends lost 4 bases and 7 bases respectively, with 10 bases between them. This CDR3 has 12 amino acids. Germline V CDR1 and CDR2: SQVTM, ANQGSEA. The DNA of the CDR3 is TGCAGCGTTGGGGGAAGGGGTGAAAAACTGTTTTTT. The encoded protein is CSVGGRGEKLFF.

The chain recombines TRBV5-1 with TRBJ1-2; D uncertain. There are 18 residues in the CDR3. Trimming took 4 bases from V and 5 from J, leaving 27 bases between them. The V gene's germline CDR1 is SGHRS and CDR2 YFSETQ. CDR3 protein: CASSLLSPGPGKIYGYTF. Here the CDR3 DNA reads TGCGCCAGCAGCCTATTAAGCCCCGGGCCGGGGAAAATATATGGCTACACCTTC.

This clonotype was counted many times. The chain joins TRBV14 to TRBJ2-4, with 7 bases fitting TRBD1. Germline CDR1 and CDR2: SGHDN and FVKESK. V dropped 1 base and J dropped 16; count of bases not matched to a gene: 10. The CDR3 covers 13 residues. The CDR3 reads CASSQGQGTLGYF. The CDR3 DNA reads as TGTGCCAGCAGCCAAGGACAGGGCACCCTCGGATACTTC.

This clonotype turned up a few times. This CDR3 reads CASSQAGQPQHF. DNA for the CDR3: TGTGCCAGCAGCCAAGCGGGTCAGCCCCAGCATTTT. The gene calls are TRBV14 and TRBJ1-5; no clear D gene. V lost 1 base to trimming and J lost 6 bases, with 4 bases between them. Per the germline V gene, CDR1 is SGHDN and CDR2 is FVKESK. CDR3 length: 12 amino acids.

The chain has TRBV3-1 and TRBJ2-1; D might be TRBD2 (5 bases). The CDR3 spans 14 residues. Between the trimmed V and J ends, which lost 2 bases and 10 bases, there was a span of 15 bases. From germline, CDR1 is LGHDT and CDR2 YNNKEL (reference sequence). CDR3 loop: CASSQNRGAWEQFF. The CDR3 coding sequence is TGTGCCAGCAGCCAAAACCGGGGAGCGTGGGAGCAGTTCTTC.

Only a few counts were recorded for this clonotype. The V call is TRBV27, the J call TRBJ1-1; D is perhaps TRBD1 (6 bases). The CDR3 covers 14 residues. Trimming cost V 8 bases and J 0 bases, with 13 bases left between them. The germline V gene encodes CDR1 MNHEY and CDR2 SMNVEV (reference sequence). The DNA of the CDR3 is TGTGCCAGCCGGGCAGGGGCCATGAACACTGAAGCTTTCTTT. Amino acid sequence: CASRAGAMNTEAFF.

The V call is TRBV5-1, the J call TRBJ2-1; perhaps TRBD2 as D (5 bases). The CDR3 is made up of 13 amino acids. V lost 2 bases and J 6 bases, leaving 9 bases between the germline ends. CDR1 SGHRS and CDR2 YFSETQ come from the germline V gene. DNA of the CDR3: TGCGCCAGCAGCTTTGACCGGGGCAATGAGCAGTTCTTC. It encodes CASSFDRGNEQFF.

This clonotype was counted only a few times. In nucleotides, the CDR3 is TGTGCCAGCAGTTACTCGTTGGCGGCCTCGCTCGATACGCAGTATTTT. This codes for CASSYSLAASLDTQYF. The chain links TRBV6-5 to TRBJ2-3; D uncertain. V gave up 0 bases and J gave up 6 bases, with 16 bases separating them. Per the germline V gene, CDR1 is MNHEY and CDR2 is SVGAGI. This CDR3 spans 16 amino acids.

This clonotype was counted a few times. In DNA form, the CDR3 reads TGTGCCAGCAGCGTAGGACCTTCTCCAGGTACCGGGGAGCTGTTTTTT. Translating it yields CASSVGPSPGTGELFF. The chain joins TRBV9 to TRBJ2-2; no firm D call. Looked up from germline, CDR1 is SGDLS and CDR2 is YYNGEE. The CDR3 consists of 16 residues. V was clipped by 0 bases and J by 5 bases, with 14 bases between them.

This chain uses TRBV7-9 with TRBJ2-3; D not certain. The CDR3 contains 12 residues. V was cut by 7 bases and J by 7 bases, with 12 bases left in between. CDR1 and CDR2 (germline): SEHNR, FQNEAQ (reference sequence). The CDR3, as DNA: TGTGCCAGCACCACTTCGTACTATACGCAGTATTTT. This gives the protein CASTTSYYTQYF.

This clonotype turned up a few times. The chain recombines TRBV12-3 or TRBV12-4 with TRBJ1-5, with D maybe TRBD1 (6 bases). Trimming cost V 5 bases and J 6 bases, with 14 bases left between them. The CDR3 covers 14 residues. The CDR3 DNA is TGTGCCAGCAGTCTACAGGGACCCGGTCAGCCCCAGCATTTT. It is translated as CASSLQGPGQPQHF.

This clonotype was detected a few times. CDR3 region: CASSARSGPDTQYF. CDR3 DNA: TGTGCCAGCAGCGCCAGGTCCGGGCCAGATACGCAGTATTTT. The chain is built from TRBV12-3 or TRBV12-4 and TRBJ2-3; D is undetermined. V was cut by 6 bases and J by 4 bases, with 14 bases left in between. The CDR3 is made up of 14 amino acids.

This clonotype was counted only a few times. The rearrangement links TRBV4-3 to TRBJ2-5, with 10 bases aligning to TRBD2. In germline, CDR1 is LGHNA, CDR2 YSLEER. CDR3 size: 13 residues. The trim removed 9 bases at V and 3 bases at J, leaving 4 bases unmatched. CDR3 residues: CASSGGIEETQYF. DNA for the CDR3: TGCGCCAGTAGCGGGGGGATCGAAGAGACCCAGTACTTC.

This chain joins TRBV7-2 and TRBJ2-7; possibly TRBD1 for D (6 bases). CDR1 is SGHTA, CDR2 FQGNSA, per germline. The CDR3 is 15 amino acids. Trimming took 2 bases from V and 2 from J, leaving 13 bases between them. Here the CDR3 reads CASSLSTGQTYEQYF. Here the CDR3 DNA reads TGTGCCAGCAGCTTATCCACCGGACAGACCTACGAGCAGTACTTC.

This clonotype was counted only a few times. The V gene is TRBV12-3 or TRBV12-4, the J gene TRBJ2-3, with TRBD2 identical over 10 bases. CDR3 length: 13 residues. J gave up 5 bases and V 6 bases, and 2 bases lay outside the gene matches. CDR3: CASRTSGVDTQYF. CDR3 nucleotides: TGTGCCAGCAGAACTAGCGGGGTAGATACGCAGTATTTT.

This clonotype was counted between two and nine times. The chain uses TRBV4-1 and TRBJ2-2; D is uncertain. The germline CDR1 and CDR2 sequences are MGHRA and YSYEKL. CDR3 size: 17 residues. Trimming left V 0 bases short and J 0 bases short, with 11 bases between. The CDR3 region is CASSQEGPGANTGELFF. The CDR3, as DNA: TGCGCCAGCAGCCAAGAAGGGCCGGGTGCGAACACCGGGGAGCTGTTTTTT.

This clonotype was recorded many times. V is TRBV10-1 and J is TRBJ2-7; 8 nucleotides line up with TRBD1. With 2 bases clipped from V and 0 bases from J, the junction kept 6 bases outside the gene matches. The germline V gene has CDR1 WNHNN and CDR2 SYGVQD (reference sequence). This CDR3 comprises 16 residues. The DNA for the CDR3 is TGCGCCAGCAGTGAGGGGACAGGCCTCAGCTCCTACGAGCAGTACTTC. Protein: CASSEGTGLSSYEQYF.

V is TRBV27 and J is TRBJ1-4; D is ambiguous. Germline CDR1 and CDR2: MNHEY and SMNVEV (reference sequence). V lost 6 bases and J lost 0, with 11 bases in between. This CDR3 is built from 15 residues. The CDR3 spells CASRDGSATNEKLFF. The CDR3, as DNA: TGTGCCAGCAGGGATGGGTCGGCAACTAATGAAAAACTGTTTTTT.

The chain couples TRBV12-3 or TRBV12-4 to TRBJ1-5; D is perhaps TRBD1 (6 bases). CDR3 size: 17 residues. V was cut by 4 bases and J by 0 bases, with 16 bases left in between. In nucleotides, the CDR3 is TGTGCCAGCAGTTCGAGGGACATGGGGTATAGCAATCAGCCCCAGCATTTT. As protein: CASSSRDMGYSNQPQHF.

At least ten counts were recorded for this clonotype. J is TRBJ2-4 and V is TRBV7-2; 8 nucleotides line up with TRBD1. The CDR3 is 15 amino acids. The germline V gene has CDR1 SGHTA and CDR2 FQGNSA. With V trimmed by 2 bases and J by 6 bases, 6 bases remained unmatched. The CDR3 protein is CASSLRGQGGNIQYF. The DNA of the CDR3 is TGTGCCAGCAGCTTAAGAGGACAGGGAGGAAACATTCAGTACTTC.

The sample holds many counts of this clonotype. The V call is TRBV7-9, the J call TRBJ2-5; perhaps TRBD1 as D (6 bases). CDR1 and CDR2 (germline): SEHNR, FQNEAQ (reference sequence). Trimming stripped 5 bases from V and 2 bases from J, with 12 bases between. This CDR3 contains 14 residues. DNA of the CDR3: TGTGCCAGCAGCCCCATGACAGGTCAAGAGACCCAGTACTTC. Its translation is CASSPMTGQETQYF.

This clonotype was found a few times. The chain carries TRBV7-9 and TRBJ2-5; no clear D gene. Germline CDR1 reads SEHNR; CDR2 reads FQNEAQ (reference sequence). V was pared by 5 bases and J by 5 bases, with 12 bases between. The CDR3 sequence is 13 residues long. As DNA, the CDR3 is TGTGCCAGCAGCCGAAACGTGCGGGAGACCCAGTACTTC. It is translated as CASSRNVRETQYF.

At least ten counts were recorded for this clonotype. The gene calls are TRBV4-1 and TRBJ2-2; 12 bases match TRBD2. The CDR3 is 17 residues long. V lost 4 bases to trimming and J lost 4 bases; unmatched junction nucleotides: 7. Germline V gives CDR1 MGHRA, CDR2 YSYEKL. The CDR3 sequence: CASSLYSSGGGTGELFF. For the CDR3, the DNA is TGCGCCAGCAGCCTATACTCTAGCGGGGGGGGCACCGGGGAGCTGTTTTTT.